This entry lists 25 T cell receptor beta chains sequenced from one sample in a study of graft-versus-host responses after intestinal transplantation. The repertoire was sequenced with immunoSEQ multiplex PCR; TCRdb's copy has only in-frame clones and lacks some. The sample yields more than 9,000 clones, 78% seen once. Intraepithelial plus lamina propria lymphocytes were released by processing graft tissue. The input for sequencing was ileum tissue, taken less than 550 days after intestinal transplant. All receptors come from a human patient who received an intestinal transplant, so some T cells may come from the graft donor.

The chain links TRBV28 to TRBJ1-5, with D maybe TRBD1 (5 bases). CDR1 MDHEN and CDR2 SYDVKM come from the germline V gene. The CDR3 covers 14 residues. V was clipped by 4 bases and J by 4 bases, with 11 bases between them. The CDR3: CASSYRLRNQPQHF. CDR3 bases: TGTGCCAGCAGTTACAGGTTGAGGAATCAGCCCCAGCATTTT.

The V gene is TRBV15, the J gene TRBJ1-2, with a weak D call TRBD1 (5 bases). Germline V CDR1 and CDR2: LNHNV, YYDKDF (reference sequence). CDR3 size: 15 residues. Trimming left V 1 base short and J 5 bases short, with 14 bases between. The CDR3 DNA reads as TGTGCCACCAGCAGAGGCCCGGGACCCACTTATGGCTACACCTTC. It translates to CATSRGPGPTYGYTF.

The chain employs TRBV6-5 and TRBJ1-1, with TRBD1 matching 7 bases. Germline V gives CDR1 MNHEY, CDR2 SVGAGI. The CDR3 loop spans 14 amino acids. The trim removed 5 bases at V and 6 bases at J, leaving 9 bases unmatched. The CDR3 reads CASSLRGEGAEAFF. The DNA of the CDR3 is TGTGCCAGCAGTCTCAGGGGGGAGGGGGCTGAAGCTTTCTTT.

This chain uses TRBV2 with TRBJ1-2; 8 nucleotides align to TRBD1. From germline, CDR1 is SNHLY and CDR2 FYNNEI. This CDR3 contains 12 residues. Trimming cost V 8 bases and J 12 bases; bases outside gene matches: 11. The CDR3 coding sequence is TGTGCCAGCCAGGGGGCAGGGAATTGGAACACCTTC. Encoded protein: CASQGAGNWNTF.

The rearrangement uses TRBV6-1 and TRBJ1-3; the match to TRBD1 covers 8 bases. The CDR3 sequence is 14 residues long. Germline V gene lookup returns CDR1 MNHNS and CDR2 SASEGT. Trimming removed 3 bases from V and 3 bases from J; junction bases left unmatched: 1. The CDR3 DNA reads as TGTGCCAGCAGTGACAGGGGGCTTGGAAACACCATATATTTT. Translating it yields CASSDRGLGNTIYF.

This rearrangement joins TRBV14 to TRBJ1-4, with D hard to call. Germline loops: CDR1 SGHDN, CDR2 FVKESK. This CDR3 is 14 amino acids long. V was trimmed by 3 bases and J by 8 bases, leaving 13 bases between them. The CDR3 reads CASSQFPQPEKLFF. In DNA form, the CDR3 reads TGTGCCAGCAGCCAGTTTCCGCAGCCAGAAAAACTGTTTTTT.

The genes are TRBV5-1 and TRBJ2-1; D unclear. V lost 6 bases, J lost 1 base, and 8 bases lay in between. Looked up from germline, CDR1 is SGHRS and CDR2 is YFSETQ. This CDR3 region has 13 residues. CDR3 in DNA: TGCGCCAGCAAATGGGATTCCTACAATGAGCAGTTCTTC. Protein product: CASKWDSYNEQFF. The variable domain in full, completed from reference TRBV5-1 and TRBJ2-1, reads KAGVTQTPRYLIKTRGQQVTLSCSPISGHRSVSWYQQTPGQGLQFLFEYFSETQRNKGNFPGRFSGRQFSNSRSEMNVSTLELGDSALYLCASKWDSYNEQFFGPGTRLTVL.

The CDR3 DNA reads as TGTGCCAGCAGCTTTTCGGCCATTAGGGGAGAGACCCAGTACTTC. This sequence encodes CASSFSAIRGETQYF. The chain carries TRBV7-2 and TRBJ2-5, with TRBD1 as a possible D gene (5 bases). Germline CDR1 and CDR2: SGHTA and FQGNSA. Trimming took off 3 bases at V and 4 bases at J, with 15 bases between the two ends. This CDR3 spans 15 amino acids.

This chain connects TRBV4-3 to TRBJ2-7; D is possibly TRBD2 (5 bases). V was cut by 1 base and J by 0 bases, with 16 bases left in between. Germline loops: CDR1 LGHNA, CDR2 YSLEER. CDR3 size: 17 residues. This CDR3 is CASSQATGNFFSYEQYF. CDR3 nucleotides: TGCGCCAGCAGCCAAGCTACCGGGAACTTTTTCTCCTACGAGCAGTACTTC.

This clone has a handful of counts. The chain joins TRBV4-1 to TRBJ2-4, with a possible D match to TRBD1 (6 bases). V gave up 3 bases and J gave up 0 bases, with 21 bases separating them. This CDR3 is built from 19 residues. Germline V gives CDR1 MGHRA, CDR2 YSYEKL. For the CDR3, the DNA is TGCGCCAGCAGCCATGATGCAGGGGCGGAAGCCCTAGCCAAAAACATTCAGTACTTC. Encoded protein: CASSHDAGAEALAKNIQYF.

This clone was detected once. J is TRBJ2-5 and V is TRBV11-2; D is unclear. Trimming stripped 1 base from V and 2 bases from J, with 5 bases between. Germline V gives CDR1 SGHAT, CDR2 FQNNGV. The CDR3 covers 13 residues. CDR3 nucleotide sequence: TGTGCCAGCAGCTTAGCCAGGCAAGAGACCCAGTACTTC. It specifies CASSLARQETQYF.

V usage is TRBV14 and J usage is TRBJ2-5, with D possibly TRBD1 on 5 matching bases. V dropped 2 bases and J dropped 5 bases, with 18 bases sitting between them. Germline V gene lookup returns CDR1 SGHDN and CDR2 FVKESK. The CDR3 is 16 residues long. The CDR3 DNA reads as TGTGCCAGCAGCCAAAACCCAGGGAACATTCGGGAGACCCAGTACTTC. This codes for CASSQNPGNIRETQYF.

The gene calls are TRBV6-5 and TRBJ2-5, with D perhaps matching TRBD1 (6 bases). The germline gives CDR1 MNHEY, CDR2 SVGAGI. The V end lost 7 bases, the J end lost 6 bases, and 21 bases lay between the germline ends. CDR3 length equals 15 residues. This CDR3 reads CASTLGAGAAKTQYF. CDR3 in DNA: TGTGCCAGCACCTTAGGGGCAGGGGCGGCGAAGACCCAGTACTTC.

The V gene is TRBV30, the J gene TRBJ1-2, with D unresolved. CDR3 size: 14 residues. Germline values: CDR1 GTSNPN, CDR2 SVGIG (reference sequence). Trimming pared 2 bases from V and 4 bases from J, leaving 14 bases between. CDR3 protein: CAWSRDLLAYGYTF. As DNA, the CDR3 is TGTGCCTGGAGTCGTGACCTTCTGGCCTATGGCTACACCTTC.

The genes are TRBV28 and TRBJ1-5; D uncertain. Trimming removed 3 bases at V and 6 bases at J, with 6 bases between. This CDR3 has 12 amino acids. Germline values: CDR1 MDHEN, CDR2 SYDVKM. The CDR3 DNA reads TGTGCCAGCAGTTTCAATGCTCAGCCCCAGCATTTT. Residues: CASSFNAQPQHF.

This chain links TRBV18 with TRBJ2-3, with 8 bases lining up with TRBD2. Germline CDR1 and CDR2: KGHSH and LQKENI. Trimming removed 1 base from V and 0 bases from J; junction bases left unmatched: 0. CDR3 size: 15 residues. CDR3 nucleotide sequence: TGTGCCAGCTCACCACTAGCGGGAAGCACAGATACGCAGTATTTT. Translating gives CASSPLAGSTDTQYF.

The V call is TRBV29-1, the J call TRBJ2-5, with TRBD2 identical over 7 bases. Germline V gene data show CDR1 as SQVTM and CDR2 as ANQGSEA. V lost 7 bases to trimming and J lost 5 bases; unmatched junction nucleotides: 7. This CDR3 has 12 amino acids. Here the CDR3 reads CSASLASETQYF. In nucleotides, the CDR3 is TGCAGCGCTTCACTAGCGAGTGAGACCCAGTACTTC.

Concerning this clone itself: Other DNA sequences within the sample encode an identical CDR3. The genes are TRBV30 and TRBJ1-3; no clear D. In germline, CDR1 is GTSNPN, CDR2 SVGIG (reference sequence). V was clipped by 3 bases and J by 4 bases, with 19 bases between them. The CDR3 contains 16 residues. DNA of the CDR3: TGTGCCTGGAGACTCCGGGCACGAGGGTTGGGAAACACCATATATTTT. It translates to CAWRLRARGLGNTIYF.

V and J are TRBV5-5 and TRBJ2-3; no definite D call. V was pared by 1 base and J by 6 bases, with 6 bases between. The CDR3 has 12 residues. In germline, CDR1 is SGHKS, CDR2 YYEKEE (reference sequence). The DNA for the CDR3 is TGTGCCAGCAGCTTGACCCACGATACGCAGTATTTT. Amino acid sequence: CASSLTHDTQYF.

V usage is TRBV15 and J usage is TRBJ2-2, with no clear D. The CDR3 loop spans 16 amino acids. CDR1 and CDR2 (germline): LNHNV, YYDKDF (reference sequence). The V gene lost 3 bases and the J gene lost 4 bases, with 15 bases spanning the gap. As DNA, the CDR3 is TGTGCCACCAGCAGTAACTATGGGGTTGGCACCGGGGAGCTGTTTTTT. Translating it yields CATSSNYGVGTGELFF.

This sequence joins TRBV7-9 and TRBJ2-5, with 7 bases lining up with TRBD1. Near its end, the DNA agrees better with TRBJ2-7, so the J call may be wrong. The CDR3 is 13 residues long. Germline CDR1 SEHNR, CDR2 FQNEAQ (reference sequence). This CDR3 is CASSFQGVYEQYF. The CDR3 bases are TGTGCCAGCAGCTTCCAGGGGGTCTACGAGCAGTACTTC.

This chain connects TRBV28 to TRBJ1-2, with a possible D match to TRBD1 (6 bases). Trimming removed 4 bases from V and 2 bases from J, with 11 bases in between. Looked up from germline, CDR1 is MDHEN and CDR2 is SYDVKM. CDR3 length: 14 amino acids. DNA for the CDR3: TGTGCCAGCAGTTCCGGGGGCGAGAACTATGGCTACACCTTC. This codes for CASSSGGENYGYTF.

As concerns this clone: Within the sample, other DNA sequences also encode this same CDR3. The gene calls are TRBV19 and TRBJ1-5; D unresolved. Germline V gives CDR1 LNHDA, CDR2 SQIVND (reference sequence). The germline V and J ends were trimmed by 3 bases and 7 bases, with 13 bases remaining between them. This CDR3 spans 14 amino acids. The CDR3 nucleotides read TGTGCCAGTAGTATTGGGGAAACGGGGCAGCCCCAGCATTTT. Translating it yields CASSIGETGQPQHF.

V gene TRBV5-4 combines with J gene TRBJ2-5; 7 bases match TRBD1. Matching the DNA end better, TRBJ2-7 makes the J call doubtful. The CDR3 length is 15 residues. The germline V gene has CDR1 SGHNT and CDR2 YYREEE (reference sequence). The CDR3 region is CASSLEGASSYEQYF. The CDR3 nucleotides are TGTGCCAGCAGCTTGGAGGGGGCTTCCTCCTACGAGCAGTACTTC.

This chain joins TRBV5-6 and TRBJ2-5, with TRBD1 identical over 9 bases. The end of the DNA is better explained by TRBJ2-7, so the J call may be wrong. The CDR3 length is 15 residues. The V gene's germline CDR1 is SGHDT and CDR2 YYEEEE. CDR3 residues: CASSWIDRGKDEQYF. The CDR3, as DNA: TGTGCCAGCAGCTGGATTGACAGGGGGAAGGACGAGCAGTACTTC.